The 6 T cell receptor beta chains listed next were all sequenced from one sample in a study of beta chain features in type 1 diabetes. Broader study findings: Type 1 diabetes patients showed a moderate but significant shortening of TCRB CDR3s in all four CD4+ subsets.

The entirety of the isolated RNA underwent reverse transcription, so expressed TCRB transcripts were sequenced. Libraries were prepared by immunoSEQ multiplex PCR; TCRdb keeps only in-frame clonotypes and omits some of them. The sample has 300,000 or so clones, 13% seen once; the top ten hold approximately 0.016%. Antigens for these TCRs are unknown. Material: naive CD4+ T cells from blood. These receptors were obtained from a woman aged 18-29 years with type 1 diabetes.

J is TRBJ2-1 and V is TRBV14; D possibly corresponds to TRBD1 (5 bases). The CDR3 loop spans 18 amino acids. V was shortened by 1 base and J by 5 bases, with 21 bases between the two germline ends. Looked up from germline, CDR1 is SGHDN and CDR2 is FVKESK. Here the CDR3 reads CASSQAIAGYRVHNEQFF. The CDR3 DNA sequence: TGTGCCAGCAGCCAAGCAATTGCAGGGTATAGGGTCCACAATGAGCAGTTCTTC.

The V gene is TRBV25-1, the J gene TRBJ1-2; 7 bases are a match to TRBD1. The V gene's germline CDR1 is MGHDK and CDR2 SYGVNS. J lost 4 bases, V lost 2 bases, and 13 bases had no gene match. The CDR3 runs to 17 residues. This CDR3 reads CASSEPTATGLSYGYTF. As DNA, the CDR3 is TGTGCCAGCAGTGAACCCACCGCGACAGGGCTATCCTATGGCTACACCTTC.

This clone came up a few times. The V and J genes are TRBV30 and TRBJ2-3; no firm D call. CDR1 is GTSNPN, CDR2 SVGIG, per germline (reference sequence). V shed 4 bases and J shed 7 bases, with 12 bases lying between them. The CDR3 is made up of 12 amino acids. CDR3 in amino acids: CAWTGVSYTQYF. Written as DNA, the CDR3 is TGTGCCTGGACCGGAGTCTCCTATACGCAGTATTTT.

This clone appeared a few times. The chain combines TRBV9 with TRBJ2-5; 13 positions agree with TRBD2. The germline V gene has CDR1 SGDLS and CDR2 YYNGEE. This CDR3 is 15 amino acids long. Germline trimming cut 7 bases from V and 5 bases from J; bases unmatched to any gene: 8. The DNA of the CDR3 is TGTGCCAGCTGTCGGGGGACTAGCGGGAAGGAGACCCAGTACTTC. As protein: CASCRGTSGKETQYF.

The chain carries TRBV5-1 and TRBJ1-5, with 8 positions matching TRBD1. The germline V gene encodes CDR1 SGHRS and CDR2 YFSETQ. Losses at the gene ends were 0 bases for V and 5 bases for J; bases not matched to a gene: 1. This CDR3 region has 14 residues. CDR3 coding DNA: TGCGCCAGCAGCTTGGCGGGACAGGATCAGCCCCAGCATTTT. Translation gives CASSLAGQDQPQHF.

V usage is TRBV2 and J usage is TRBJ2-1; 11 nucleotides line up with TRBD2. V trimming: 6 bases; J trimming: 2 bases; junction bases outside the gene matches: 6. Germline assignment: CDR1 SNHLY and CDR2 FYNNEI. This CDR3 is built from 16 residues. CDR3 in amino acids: CASRELAGVAYNEQFF. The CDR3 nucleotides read TGTGCCAGCAGGGAACTAGCGGGAGTCGCCTACAATGAGCAGTTCTTC.